This T cell receptor (beta chain) was recorded in a study of T cells in Graves' hyperthyroidism and ophthalmopathy (dated 2019 in TCRdb). About the investigation overall: Peripheral blood was collected at initial diagnosis, before any treatment. TCR V-J signatures able to tell the groups apart were searched for in a discovery cohort of some 97 patients, of whom under 45 had Graves' ophthalmopathy and about 60 had stable Graves' hyperthyroidism. Prospective prediction of ophthalmopathy was tested in an independent validation cohort consisting of some 20 hyperthyroidism patients and more than 15 patients who later progressed to ophthalmopathy. The 100 or so discovery patients were randomly divided into training and test sets at a 7:3 ratio. The study also compared thyroid tissue and blood T-cell repertoires from about six Graves' hyperthyroidism patients. Following sampling, methimazole starting at 30 mg daily was given to hyperthyroidism patients, and high-dose intravenous methylprednisolone was given to ophthalmopathy patients. The paper describes TCR Vbeta CDR3 sequencing of fewer than 150 peripheral blood samples, made up of under 50 ophthalmopathy patients, around 78 hyperthyroidism patients and roughly 17 progressor patients. Broader findings and caveats from the paper: During validation, the model predicted progression to ophthalmopathy a median of approximately 6 months ahead of onset, with around 71% sensitivity and 72% to 85% specificity. Ophthalmopathy was separated from stable hyperthyroidism by a 13 V-J signature model, with just over 85% sensitivity and just over 81% specificity obtained in cross-validation and 80%/75% obtained in testing. Most expanded thyroid clonotypes (frequency above 0.001) were also found in blood, which suggests that blood repertoires may mirror thyroid immune responses. No statistical method was used to set the sample size in advance, and investigators knew the group allocation.

This clonotype has a count of ten or more. This receptor's antigen is unknown. Base quality data are lacking; no much larger clone is found one base away. Graves' hyperthyroidism was defined as stable when no progression to ophthalmopathy occurred over 18 months of follow-up. Hyperthyroidism patients were newly diagnosed, with disease duration under 2 months, and aged 18 to 65 years. The study excluded patients with uncontrolled infections, other autoimmune diseases, pregnancy or lactation. Clinical symptoms, serum thyroxine and TRAb, thyroid ultrasound, and orbital computed tomography formed the basis for the diagnoses. PBMCs were separated from under 11 ml of fresh peripheral blood using Ficoll-Paque density gradient centrifugation. Total RNA was extracted using Trizol reagent, and RNA quality was assessed on an Agilent 2100 Bioanalyzer. The CDR3 runs 14 residues from the cysteine to the phenylalanine. Only the CDR3 DNA is retained, 42 bases long and in frame from the first base. Clipping removes 5 bases from V and 7 bases from J, with 9 as the unmatched junction base count. For CDR1 and CDR2, the germline V gene (reference sequence) lists GTSNPN and SVGIG.

The TCR beta CDR3 regions were amplified from the RNA transcripts. The first round of RT-PCR for the TCR CDR3 was performed with the HTBI primer set and the Qiagen OneStep RT-PCR kit. A second multiplex PCR round built the libraries, followed by size selection and purification. The libraries were sequenced on an Illumina HiSeq2000 using paired-end 100 bp reads. The paper's processing steps were these. SOAPnuke was used to process the raw data, removing reads that contained adapters or uncalled bases, had a mean Phred below 15, or lacked an exact match to the constant primer or identifier. COPE v1.2.5 was used to merge the high-quality paired reads, and each unique nucleotide sequence was defined as a clonotype. Clonotypes were aligned to IMGT TRBV, TRBD and TRBJ reference segments using MiTCR v1.1. The analysis included only V-J combinations with a frequency above 0.0001, which together covered roughly 99% of the repertoires. A TCS score was defined as the ratio of F50 (clonal expansion) to E x V (chaos), with BLOSUM62-based TCRdist applied between CDR3 peptides within each V-J. Welch's t-statistics and random forest reduced roughly 500 V-J features to 10 to 15, which were used in a naive Bayes classifier (R e1071). The raw public data were reprocessed by TCRdb itself: fastp quality trimming at Q25, MiXCR clonotype calling, in-frame beta chains only. All rows with the same CDR3 protein become a single entry with the most common DNA and genes. These V and J calls are TCRdb output, not the study's own analysis. This sample comprises 550,000 to 650,000 distinct CDR3 sequences, around 15% of them detected only once. In total, the top ten clones hold 14% of the sample.

The chain is assembled from TRBV30 and TRBJ2-7; 12 middle bases align to TRBD1. The sequenced material came from blood. The sequence was collected from a woman aged 40 to 50 with Graves' hyperthyroidism. The DNA is TGTGCCTGGGAACCGGGACAGGGGGCGATGGAGCAGTACTTC. Its product reads: CAWEPGQGAMEQYF.